The 20 T cell receptor beta chains given below trace back to one sample, sequenced in a study of OX40 agonist ivuxolimab in advanced cancers. Assay used: immunoSEQ multiplex PCR; TCRdb lists only in-frame clones, some missing. The table records approximately 82,000 clones, 75% to 90% of them present only once. The sequencing here drew on CD4+ or CD8+ T cells sorted from blood, taken in a trial of the OX40 agonist ivuxolimab. These receptors originate from an adult with an advanced solid tumor such as melanoma, head and neck, liver or kidney cancer.

The genes are TRBV6-4 and TRBJ2-3, with TRBD2 as a possible D gene (6 bases). CDR3 length: 15 amino acids. The germline V and J ends were trimmed by 2 bases and 3 bases, with 12 bases remaining between them. Per the germline V gene, CDR1 is MRHNA and CDR2 is SNTAGT. CDR3: CASSDRAGPTDTQYF. CDR3 bases: TGTGCCAGCAGTGACCGGGCGGGGCCGACAGATACGCAGTATTTT.

The J gene is TRBJ1-5, the V gene TRBV19; no clear D. CDR3 length: 13 amino acids. V shed 3 bases and J shed 2 bases, with 5 bases lying between them. The germline V gene encodes CDR1 LNHDA and CDR2 SQIVND (reference sequence). Here the CDR3 reads CASSISRNQPQHF. CDR3 nucleotide sequence: TGTGCCAGTAGTATCAGCCGCAATCAGCCCCAGCATTTT.

The rearrangement joins TRBV6-5 to TRBJ1-1, with 10 bases lining up with TRBD1. CDR3 length equals 14 residues. Germline V lookup: CDR1 MNHEY, CDR2 SVGAGI. Trimming at V came to 6 bases and at J to 4 bases, leaving 5 bases not matched to a gene. The CDR3 here is CASSFGTGATEAFF. The CDR3 nucleotides are TGTGCCAGCAGCTTCGGGACAGGGGCCACTGAAGCTTTCTTT.

Concerning this clone: At one of its ends the junction is not consistent with the germline gene, which may arise from a read error. The chain carries TRBV9 and TRBJ2-7, with 7 bases identical to TRBD1. The CDR3 covers 15 residues. CDR1 and CDR2 (germline): SGDLS, YYNGEE. CDR3 sequence reads: CASSPRTGRSSEQYF. Here the CDR3 DNA reads TGTGCCAGCAGCCCGCGGACAGGAAGATCCTCCGAGCAGTACTTC.

The rearrangement uses TRBV6-6 and TRBJ2-3, with D hard to call. With 7 bases removed from V and 3 bases from J, the gap between germline ends came to 5 bases. The CDR3 contains 11 residues. In germline, CDR1 is MNHNY, CDR2 SVGAGI (reference sequence). The CDR3 protein is CASTTTDTQYF. In DNA, the CDR3 is TGTGCCAGCACGACGACAGATACGCAGTATTTT.

This chain connects TRBV19 to TRBJ2-1, with D tentatively TRBD2 (6 bases). V gave up 1 base and J gave up 4 bases, with 8 bases separating them. CDR3 size: 14 residues. Germline V gene data show CDR1 as LNHDA and CDR2 as SQIVND (reference sequence). Here the CDR3 reads CASSIGGVYNEQFF. CDR3 bases: TGTGCCAGTAGTATAGGCGGGGTTTACAATGAGCAGTTCTTC.

This rearrangement joins TRBV6-1 to TRBJ2-1; 10 nucleotides match TRBD2. The trim removed 3 bases at V and 8 bases at J, leaving 4 bases unmatched. Germline CDR1 and CDR2: MNHNS and SASEGT. There are 14 residues in the CDR3. DNA for the CDR3: TGTGCCAGCAGTGACGCTAGCGGGAGCTATGAGCAGTTCTTC. Residues: CASSDASGSYEQFF.

The chain joins TRBV4-1 to TRBJ2-1; D tentatively reads TRBD1 or TRBD2 (5 bases each). With 4 bases removed from V and 3 bases from J, the gap between germline ends came to 16 bases. CDR1 is MGHRA and CDR2 is YSYEKL in the germline V gene. The CDR3 is made up of 16 amino acids. As DNA, the CDR3 is TGCGCCAGCAGCCCCAGGGTGAGCGGTAACTACAATGAGCAGTTCTTC. Its translation is CASSPRVSGNYNEQFF.

CDR3 loop: CASSPPTGSMNTEAFF. CDR3 coding DNA: TGTGCCAGCAGTCCCCCGACTGGCAGCATGAACACTGAAGCTTTCTTT. V usage is TRBV28 and J usage is TRBJ1-1; the D is unclear. With 5 bases removed from V and 0 bases from J, the gap between germline ends came to 16 bases. Germline V gene data show CDR1 as MDHEN and CDR2 as SYDVKM. The CDR3 extends over 16 amino acids. The full variable domain, with the rest looked up from reference TRBV28 and TRBJ1-1, is DVKVTQSSRYLVKRTGEKVFLECVQDMDHENMFWYRQDPGLGLRLIYFSYDVKMKEKGDIPEGYSVSREKKERFSLILESASTNQTSMYLCASSPPTGSMNTEAFFGQGTRLTVV.

The J gene is TRBJ1-2, the V gene TRBV6-6; 9 bases agree with TRBD1. The V gene's germline CDR1 is MNHNY and CDR2 SVGAGI (reference sequence). This CDR3 has 15 residues. Trimming removed 2 bases from V and 5 bases from J; junction bases left unmatched: 6. The CDR3 bases are TGTGCCAGCAGTTACCCAGGGACAGGGACTTATGGCTACACCTTC. It codes for CASSYPGTGTYGYTF.

Concerning this clone itself: At one of its ends the junction is not consistent with the germline gene, which may arise from a read error. V is TRBV30 and J is TRBJ2-5, with 11 bases that match TRBD2. The CDR3 covers 11 residues. Germline loops: CDR1 GTSNPN, CDR2 SVGIG (reference sequence). This chain's CDR3 is CAWSVASGRHF. The CDR3 nucleotides are TGTGCCTGGAGTGTAGCTAGCGGGAGGCACTTC.

The chain couples TRBV15 to TRBJ1-5; D call uncertain. V lost 1 base and J 4 bases, leaving 2 bases between the germline ends. The germline gives CDR1 LNHNV, CDR2 YYDKDF (reference sequence). This CDR3 region has 12 residues. The chain's CDR3 is CATSRANQPQHF. Here the CDR3 DNA reads TGTGCCACCAGCAGAGCGAATCAGCCCCAGCATTTT.

The chain joins TRBV6-1 to TRBJ1-2; 8 bases are shared with TRBD1. The CDR3 runs to 12 residues. V was pared by 6 bases and J by 11 bases, with 8 bases of the junction left unmatched. Per germline, CDR1 MNHNS and CDR2 SASEGT. CDR3 sequence: CASSPGQVIYTF. The CDR3 DNA is TGTGCCAGCAGCCCGGGACAGGTGATATACACCTTC.

J is TRBJ2-3 and V is TRBV7-2, with D possibly called TRBD1 or TRBD2 (7 bases each). Germline V CDR1 and CDR2: SGHTA, FQGNSA. This CDR3 spans 17 amino acids. Trimming cost V 6 bases and J 7 bases, with 26 bases left between them. CDR3 sequence: CASRSEGGGTIDYTQYF. In nucleotides, the CDR3 is TGTGCCAGCAGATCTGAGGGAGGGGGCACGATAGATTATACGCAGTATTTT.

The chain is built from TRBV30 and TRBJ1-4; TRBD1 is a possible D gene (5 bases). The CDR3 is made up of 13 amino acids. Trimming cost V 2 bases and J 8 bases, with 12 bases left between them. Germline CDR1 is GTSNPN and CDR2 is SVGIG (reference sequence). The DNA for the CDR3 is TGTGCCTGGAGTTCGGGGCTGGGAGAAAAACTGTTTTTT. Its translation is CAWSSGLGEKLFF.

J is TRBJ2-5 and V is TRBV7-2, with 9 bases aligning to TRBD2. The CDR3 spans 16 residues. J gave up 5 bases and V 1 base, and 8 bases lay outside the gene matches. Germline V gene sequence: CDR1 SGHTA, CDR2 FQGNSA. The CDR3 DNA reads TGTGCCAGCAGCTTAGTGGTGCGGGGGGGCCCTGAGACCCAGTACTTC. It specifies CASSLVVRGGPETQYF.

Here the CDR3 DNA reads TGTGCCAGCAGTGATAGGGCCTTTGAGGGGGCTTTCTTT. It specifies CASSDRAFEGAFF. This chain joins TRBV2 and TRBJ1-1, with D perhaps TRBD1 (5 bases). This CDR3 has 13 amino acids. V dropped 3 bases and J dropped 11 bases, with 16 bases sitting between them. CDR1 and CDR2 (germline): SNHLY, FYNNEI.

The CDR3 loop is CASQLVGTEAFF. CDR3 bases: TGTGCCAGCCAGCTTGTAGGCACTGAAGCTTTCTTT. The chain joins TRBV28 to TRBJ1-1; D unresolved. The germline V gene encodes CDR1 MDHEN and CDR2 SYDVKM. This CDR3 has 12 amino acids. Trimming stripped 8 bases from V and 4 bases from J, with 11 bases between. Complete variable domain (other parts from reference TRBV28 and TRBJ1-1): DVKVTQSSRYLVKRTGEKVFLECVQDMDHENMFWYRQDPGLGLRLIYFSYDVKMKEKGDIPEGYSVSREKKERFSLILESASTNQTSMYLCASQLVGTEAFFGQGTRLTVV.

In the case of this clone: Mismatch with germline at one junction end may stem from a read error. The same CDR3 can be traced to other DNA sequences in this sample. The chain has TRBV6-5 and TRBJ2-7; 11 bases fit TRBD2. CDR3 size: 16 residues. Germline lookup yields CDR1 MNHEY and CDR2 SVGAGI. In DNA form, the CDR3 reads TGTGCTAGCAGTTCCAAAACTAGCGGGGGATCCTACGAGCAGTACTTC. Translated, it gives CASSSKTSGGSYEQYF.

As for this clone: Other DNA sequences from this sample encode an identical CDR3 as well. The V call is TRBV2, the J call TRBJ2-5; no clear D gene. CDR1 and CDR2 from the germline V gene are SNHLY and FYNNEI. The CDR3 runs to 11 residues. Trimming left V 3 bases short and J 5 bases short, with 4 bases between. The CDR3 nucleotides are TGTGCCAGCAGTGAGGAGGAGACCCAGTACTTC. Translating it yields CASSEEETQYF.